A single sample is the source of the 24 T cell receptor beta chains below, sequenced in a study of human CD4 T cells and Enterobacteriaceae. The data were produced by immunoSEQ multiplex PCR, yet TCRdb's version contains in-frame clones alone and is incomplete. The sample lists 27,000 or so clones; roughly 80% were seen once. Sorting took every CD4+ cell except CD45RA+CCR7+CD95- naive cells, reaching over 98% purity. Material: memory CD4+ T cells from blood. These receptors came from a human donor in good health.

The chain joins TRBV11-2 to TRBJ1-2; the match to TRBD1 covers 10 bases. CDR1 is SGHAT and CDR2 is FQNNGV in the germline V gene. The trim removed 5 bases at V and 4 bases at J, leaving 13 bases unmatched. This CDR3 contains 17 residues. In DNA form, the CDR3 reads TGTGCCAGCAGCCAAGAACCTGCCGGGACAGGGGCCTATGGCTACACCTTC. Its translation is CASSQEPAGTGAYGYTF.

This sequence joins TRBV5-1 and TRBJ2-3; 7 bases agree with TRBD2. Germline CDR1 is SGHRS and CDR2 is YFSETQ. The CDR3 extends over 15 amino acids. V was clipped by 5 bases and J by 2 bases; unmatched bases: 8. CDR3: CASSTSGETTDTQYF. The CDR3 nucleotides read TGCGCCAGCAGTACCAGCGGGGAGACCACAGATACGCAGTATTTT.

The genes are TRBV19 and TRBJ2-3; D gene uncertain. The V gene lost 3 bases and the J gene lost 1 base, with 17 bases spanning the gap. Germline V lookup: CDR1 LNHDA, CDR2 SQIVND (reference sequence). This CDR3 has 17 amino acids. This CDR3 is CASSISPRPTGTDTQYF. As DNA, the CDR3 is TGTGCCAGTAGTATTTCCCCCAGACCAACGGGCACAGATACGCAGTATTTT.

The rearrangement uses TRBV10-2 and TRBJ2-7, with 7 bases identical to TRBD1. With V trimmed by 8 bases and J by 0 bases, 4 bases remained unmatched. Per germline, CDR1 WSHSY and CDR2 SAAADI. The CDR3 has 13 amino acids. The CDR3: CASVRGTSYEQYF. The CDR3 bases are TGCGCCAGCGTCAGGGGGACCTCCTACGAGCAGTACTTC.

Of note for this clone: One junction end does not reproduce the germline sequence, and a read error may be involved. The J gene is TRBJ2-1, the V gene TRBV5-1; D is ambiguous. This CDR3 is built from 13 residues. CDR1 and CDR2 from the germline V gene are SGHRS and YFSETQ. The CDR3 reads CASSLDPPSPRLF. CDR3 DNA: TGCGCCAGCAGCTTGGACCCCCCCTCCCCCCGGCTCTTC.

V usage is TRBV6-1 and J usage is TRBJ1-5; 9 bases map to TRBD1. Per germline, CDR1 MNHNS and CDR2 SASEGT. The CDR3 extends over 14 amino acids. J lost 7 bases, V lost 7 bases, and 8 bases had no gene match. The CDR3 is CASKPGQGGQPQHF. CDR3 DNA sequence: TGTGCCAGCAAACCGGGACAGGGAGGACAGCCCCAGCATTTT.

V usage is TRBV11-1 and J usage is TRBJ2-1, with 7 bases fitting TRBD1. This CDR3 region has 14 residues. CDR1 and CDR2 from the germline V gene are SGHAT and FQDESV (reference sequence). V was clipped by 2 bases and J by 11 bases; unmatched bases: 9. CDR3 nucleotides: TGTGCCAGCAGCTTACGGACAGGTGTATTAAAGCAGTTCTTC. Protein sequence: CASSLRTGVLKQFF. The variable domain in full, with the rest retrieved from reference TRBV11-1 and TRBJ2-1, is EAEVAQSPRYKITEKSQAVAFWCDPISGHATLYWYRQILGQGPELLVQFQDESVVDDSQLPKDRFSAERLKGVDSTLKIQPAELGDSAMYLCASSLRTGVLKQFFGPGTRLTVL.

CDR3 nucleotides: TGTGCCAGCAGCTTCATGCGGACAGCGCAAGAGACCCAGTACTTC. Translation gives CASSFMRTAQETQYF. The rearrangement joins TRBV11-1 to TRBJ2-5, with D tentatively TRBD1 (6 bases). Germline V gene sequence: CDR1 SGHAT, CDR2 FQDESV (reference sequence). The CDR3 is 15 residues long. With 3 bases removed from V and 2 bases from J, the gap between germline ends came to 13 bases.

This clone was seen a single time. This chain uses TRBV7-8 with TRBJ2-7; D gene ambiguous. The germline V and J ends were trimmed by 1 base and 6 bases, with 10 bases remaining between them. This CDR3 is built from 13 residues. From germline, CDR1 is SGHVS and CDR2 FQNEAQ. CDR3 coding DNA: TGTGCCAGCAGCTTAGGTGGGGTCGGCGAGCAGTACTTC. This translates into CASSLGGVGEQYF.

The rearrangement joins TRBV7-7 to TRBJ2-1; 12 positions agree with TRBD1. The CDR3 runs 15 residues. V lost 4 bases to trimming and J lost 4 bases; unmatched junction nucleotides: 2. Germline V gene sequence: CDR1 SSHAT, CDR2 FNYEAQ (reference sequence). The CDR3 is CASSSGQGAYNEQFF. The CDR3 nucleotides are TGTGCCAGCAGCTCGGGACAGGGGGCATACAATGAGCAGTTCTTC.

The table lists this clone with a few counts. This sequence joins TRBV5-1 and TRBJ1-1; a possible D gene is TRBD1 (6 bases). There are 14 residues in the CDR3. Per germline, CDR1 SGHRS and CDR2 YFSETQ. Trimming cost V 0 bases and J 5 bases, with 11 bases left between them. The CDR3 sequence: CASSLEGGRTEAFF. The CDR3 nucleotides are TGCGCCAGCAGCTTGGAGGGGGGAAGAACTGAAGCTTTCTTT.

This CDR3 is CASSSGRSSSYNEQFF. The CDR3 DNA is TGCGCCAGCAGTTCGGGGCGATCTAGCTCCTACAATGAGCAGTTCTTC. This rearrangement joins TRBV5-1 to TRBJ2-1; D is possibly TRBD1 or TRBD2 (5 bases each). Germline lookup yields CDR1 SGHRS and CDR2 YFSETQ. This CDR3 is built from 16 residues. With 5 bases removed from V and 0 bases from J, the gap between germline ends came to 15 bases.

J is TRBJ2-7 and V is TRBV28; D perhaps matches TRBD2 (6 bases). This CDR3 has 13 amino acids. The V end was cut by 6 bases, the J end by 5 bases, with 14 bases between. Germline assignment: CDR1 MDHEN and CDR2 SYDVKM. The DNA of the CDR3 is TGTGCCAGCAGGGGGGGAGGTCGCGACGAGCAGTACTTC. Protein: CASRGGGRDEQYF.

The chain combines TRBV5-1 with TRBJ1-2, with unresolved D. V was shortened by 5 bases and J by 2 bases, with 13 bases between the two germline ends. Germline CDR1 SGHRS, CDR2 YFSETQ. This CDR3 has 14 residues. CDR3 nucleotides: TGCGCCAGCAGTCCGCAGGTGGGGAACTATGGCTACACCTTC. It is translated as CASSPQVGNYGYTF.

The chain employs TRBV9 and TRBJ2-3; D is possibly TRBD2 (6 bases). The CDR3 length is 16 residues. Trimming left V 0 bases short and J 3 bases short, with 14 bases between. Germline values: CDR1 SGDLS, CDR2 YYNGEE. CDR3 amino acids: CASSVGSGTPTDTQYF. The CDR3 region has the DNA TGTGCCAGCAGCGTAGGTTCAGGGACTCCTACAGATACGCAGTATTTT.

The chain couples TRBV10-3 to TRBJ1-5; D is unclear. The CDR3 totals 14 residues. From germline, CDR1 is ENHRY and CDR2 SYGVKD. The V gene lost 0 bases and the J gene lost 1 base, with 4 bases spanning the gap. CDR3 coding DNA: TGTGCCATCAGTGAGTCTGAGAGCAATCAGCCCCAGCATTTT. Translated: CAISESESNQPQHF.

This clone is a singleton in its sample. The chain recombines TRBV5-1 with TRBJ1-5, with TRBD1 as a possible D gene (6 bases). Trimming stripped 4 bases from V and 1 base from J, with 15 bases between. Germline V gene data show CDR1 as SGHRS and CDR2 as YFSETQ. This CDR3 comprises 16 residues. CDR3 in amino acids: CASSPLGGGSNQPQHF. CDR3 in DNA: TGCGCCAGCAGCCCATTGGGAGGGGGAAGCAATCAGCCCCAGCATTTT.

CDR3 sequence reads: CASSLGPRNGYTF. DNA for the CDR3: TGTGCCAGCAGCTTAGGTCCTAGGAATGGCTACACCTTC. The chain employs TRBV7-2 and TRBJ1-2; D is ambiguous. V shed 1 base and J shed 6 bases, with 9 bases lying between them. Germline V lookup: CDR1 SGHTA, CDR2 FQGNSA. The CDR3 consists of 13 residues. The full variable domain, in which reference TRBV7-2 and TRBJ1-2 provide the parts outside the CDR3, is GAGVSQSPSNKVTEKGKDVELRCDPISGHTALYWYRQSLGQGLEFLIYFQGNSAPDKSGLPSDRFSAERTGGSVSTLTIQRTQQEDSAVYLCASSLGPRNGYTFGSGTRLTVV.

V gene TRBV6-1 combines with J gene TRBJ2-7; 9 nucleotides line up with TRBD1. Germline-derived CDR1 and CDR2 are MNHNS and SASEGT. This CDR3 region has 14 residues. The trim removed 5 bases at V and 4 bases at J, leaving 6 bases unmatched. CDR3: CASSHTGGGYEQYF. CDR3 bases: TGTGCCAGCAGTCACACAGGGGGCGGGTACGAGCAGTACTTC.

The chain carries TRBV7-2 and TRBJ2-3; maybe TRBD1 (6 bases). Trimming removed 5 bases at V and 1 base at J, with 16 bases between. Germline lookup yields CDR1 SGHTA and CDR2 FQGNSA. This CDR3 is built from 16 residues. The CDR3 here is CASSQGFGRGTDTQYF. DNA for the CDR3: TGTGCCAGCAGCCAGGGGTTTGGCAGGGGCACAGATACGCAGTATTTT. Full variable domain (rest looked up from reference TRBV7-2 and TRBJ2-3): GAGVSQSPSNKVTEKGKDVELRCDPISGHTALYWYRQSLGQGLEFLIYFQGNSAPDKSGLPSDRFSAERTGGSVSTLTIQRTQQEDSAVYLCASSQGFGRGTDTQYFGPGTRLTVL.

This chain links TRBV30 with TRBJ1-2; D possibly corresponds to TRBD1 (5 bases). This CDR3 is 15 amino acids long. Germline V lookup: CDR1 GTSNPN, CDR2 SVGIG (reference sequence). Trimming removed 3 bases from V and 7 bases from J, with 21 bases in between. CDR3 in amino acids: CAWRYKGANGGGYTF. The DNA for the CDR3 is TGTGCCTGGAGATACAAAGGGGCTAACGGGGGTGGCTACACCTTC.

This chain connects TRBV7-9 to TRBJ2-5; no clear D gene. The CDR3 has 15 amino acids. The V and J ends lost 2 bases and 1 base respectively, with 11 bases between them. Per germline, CDR1 SEHNR and CDR2 FQNEAQ (reference sequence). The CDR3 coding sequence is TGTGCCAGCAGCTTATTTTCTGTGATCCAAGAGACCCAGTACTTC. Translated: CASSLFSVIQETQYF. The variable domain in full, completed from reference TRBV7-9 and TRBJ2-5, reads DTGVSQNPRHKITKRGQNVTFRCDPISEHNRLYWYRQTLGQGPEFLTYFQNEAQLEKSRLLSDRFSAERPKGSFSTLEIQRTEQGDSAMYLCASSLFSVIQETQYFGPGTRLLVL.

This sequence joins TRBV20-1 and TRBJ2-1; the D gene is possibly TRBD2 (5 bases). Per germline, CDR1 DFQATT and CDR2 SNEGSKA (reference sequence). Trimming shortened V by 5 bases and J by 12 bases, and 11 bases separated the two germline ends. This CDR3 is 10 amino acids long. Here the CDR3 DNA reads TGCAGTGCTCTGGGAGAGGTGCAGTTCTTC. Translation: CSALGEVQFF.

This clone has a single count. This chain uses TRBV5-1 with TRBJ2-6; no clear D gene. From germline, CDR1 is SGHRS and CDR2 YFSETQ. Trimming cost V 5 bases and J 0 bases, with 9 bases left between them. The CDR3 loop spans 15 amino acids. CDR3 in amino acids: CASRSQYSGANVLTF. CDR3 coding DNA: TGCGCCAGCAGGTCACAGTACTCTGGGGCCAACGTCCTGACTTTC.